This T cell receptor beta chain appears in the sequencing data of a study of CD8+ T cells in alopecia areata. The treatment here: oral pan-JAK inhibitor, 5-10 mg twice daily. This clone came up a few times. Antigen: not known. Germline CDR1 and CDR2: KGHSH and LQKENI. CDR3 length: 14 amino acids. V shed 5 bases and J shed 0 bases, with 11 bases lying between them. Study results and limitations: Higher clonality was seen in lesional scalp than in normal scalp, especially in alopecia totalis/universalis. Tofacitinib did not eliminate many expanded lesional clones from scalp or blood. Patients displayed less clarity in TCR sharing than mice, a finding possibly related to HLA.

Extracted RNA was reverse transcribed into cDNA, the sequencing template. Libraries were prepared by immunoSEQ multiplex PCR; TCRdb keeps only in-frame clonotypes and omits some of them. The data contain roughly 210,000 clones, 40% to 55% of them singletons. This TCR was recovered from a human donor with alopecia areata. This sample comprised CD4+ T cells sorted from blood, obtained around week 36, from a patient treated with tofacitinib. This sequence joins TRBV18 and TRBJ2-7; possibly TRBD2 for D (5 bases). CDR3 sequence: CASSELSASYEQYF. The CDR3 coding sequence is TGTGCCAGCTCAGAGCTTAGCGCCTCCTACGAGCAGTACTTC.